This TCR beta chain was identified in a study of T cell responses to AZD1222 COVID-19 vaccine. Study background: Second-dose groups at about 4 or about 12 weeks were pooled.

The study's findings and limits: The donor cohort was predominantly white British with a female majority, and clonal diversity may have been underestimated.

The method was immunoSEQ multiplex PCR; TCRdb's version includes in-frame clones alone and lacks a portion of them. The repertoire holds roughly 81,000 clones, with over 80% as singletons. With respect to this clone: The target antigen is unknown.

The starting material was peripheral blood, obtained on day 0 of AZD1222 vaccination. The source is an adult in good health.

CDR3 in amino acids: CASSSRTGVNQPQHF. For the CDR3, the DNA is TGTGCCAGCAGTTCCCGGACAGGGGTTAACCAGCCCCAGCATTTT. The chain uses TRBV27 and TRBJ1-5; 9 nucleotides align to TRBD1. The CDR3 covers 15 residues. Germline assignment: CDR1 MNHEY and CDR2 SMNVEV (reference sequence). Trimming took 4 bases from V and 7 from J; bases not matched to a gene: 8.